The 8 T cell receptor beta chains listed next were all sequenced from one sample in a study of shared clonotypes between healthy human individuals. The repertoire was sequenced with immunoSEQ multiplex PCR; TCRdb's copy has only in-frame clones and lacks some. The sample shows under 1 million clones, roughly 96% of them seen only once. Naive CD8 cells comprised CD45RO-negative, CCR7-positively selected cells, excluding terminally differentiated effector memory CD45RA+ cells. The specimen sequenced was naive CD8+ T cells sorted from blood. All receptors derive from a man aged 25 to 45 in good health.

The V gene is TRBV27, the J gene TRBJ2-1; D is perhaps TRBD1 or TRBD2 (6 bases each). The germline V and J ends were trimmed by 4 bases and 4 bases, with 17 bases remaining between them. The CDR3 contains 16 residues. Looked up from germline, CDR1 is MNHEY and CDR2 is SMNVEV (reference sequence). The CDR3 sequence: CASSYGMAGQYNEQFF. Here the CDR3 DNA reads TGTGCCAGCAGTTACGGCATGGCGGGACAATACAATGAGCAGTTCTTC.

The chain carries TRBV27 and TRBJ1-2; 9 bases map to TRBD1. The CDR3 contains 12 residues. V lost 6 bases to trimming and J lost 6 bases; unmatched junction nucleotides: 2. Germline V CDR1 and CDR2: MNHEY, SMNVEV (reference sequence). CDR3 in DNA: TGTGCCAGCAGGGGGACAGGGCATGGCTACACCTTC. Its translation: CASRGTGHGYTF.

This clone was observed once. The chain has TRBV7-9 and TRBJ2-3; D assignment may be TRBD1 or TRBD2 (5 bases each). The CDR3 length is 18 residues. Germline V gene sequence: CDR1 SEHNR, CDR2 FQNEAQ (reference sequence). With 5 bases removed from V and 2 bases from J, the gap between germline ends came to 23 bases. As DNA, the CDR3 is TGTGCCAGCAGCCGTACAAATTCGCCGGGACCATACACAGATACGCAGTATTTT. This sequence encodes CASSRTNSPGPYTDTQYF.

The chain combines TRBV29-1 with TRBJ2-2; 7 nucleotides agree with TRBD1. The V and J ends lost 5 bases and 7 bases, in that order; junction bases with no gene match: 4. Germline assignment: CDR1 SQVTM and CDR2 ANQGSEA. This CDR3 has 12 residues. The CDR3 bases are TGCAGCGTTCGACAGGGTGGCGGGGAGCTGTTTTTT. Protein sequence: CSVRQGGGELFF.

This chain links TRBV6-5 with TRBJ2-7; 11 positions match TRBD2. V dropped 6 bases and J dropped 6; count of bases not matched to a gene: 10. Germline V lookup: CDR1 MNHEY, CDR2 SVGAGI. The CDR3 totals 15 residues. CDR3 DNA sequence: TGTGCCAGCAGGCATACTAGCGGGAGTCTCGGCGAGCAGTACTTC. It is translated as CASRHTSGSLGEQYF.

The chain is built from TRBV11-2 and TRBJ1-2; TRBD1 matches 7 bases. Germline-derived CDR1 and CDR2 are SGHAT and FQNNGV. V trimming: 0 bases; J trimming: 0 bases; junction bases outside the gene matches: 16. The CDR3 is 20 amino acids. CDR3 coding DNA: TGTGCCAGCAGCTTAGATACTTGGGGGGACAGCCTGGAAGCTAACTATGGCTACACCTTC. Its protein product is CASSLDTWGDSLEANYGYTF.

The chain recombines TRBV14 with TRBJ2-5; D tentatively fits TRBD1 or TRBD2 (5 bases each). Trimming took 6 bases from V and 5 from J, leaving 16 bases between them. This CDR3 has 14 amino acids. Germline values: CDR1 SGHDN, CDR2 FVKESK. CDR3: CASSHLSGHETQYF. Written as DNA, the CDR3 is TGTGCCAGCAGTCACCTATCGGGGCACGAGACCCAGTACTTC.

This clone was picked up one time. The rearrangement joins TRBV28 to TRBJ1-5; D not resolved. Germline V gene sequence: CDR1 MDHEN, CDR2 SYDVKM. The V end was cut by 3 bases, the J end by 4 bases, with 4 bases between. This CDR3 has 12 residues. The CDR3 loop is CASSFLNQPQHF. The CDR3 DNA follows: TGTGCCAGCAGTTTCCTTAATCAGCCCCAGCATTTT.